This entry concerns a single TCR beta chain. Its antigen is not identified. The sample belongs to a study of beta chain features in type 1 diabetes. The purity of all sorted populations exceeded 95%. Expressed TCRB transcripts were sequenced, since all the RNA that had been isolated was reverse transcribed. The table came from immunoSEQ multiplex PCR; TCRdb's copy has only in-frame clones and leaves some out. The sample comprises around 180,000 clones, about 13% of which are singletons, and 0.62% rests with the top ten. Germline CDR1 reads SQVTM; CDR2 reads ANQGSEA. The CDR3 is 19 amino acids. Losses at the gene ends were 7 bases for V and 0 bases for J; bases not matched to a gene: 12. Study-wide points: Any PCR bias toward short templates would affect both groups alike. The analysis here could not establish whether HLA type shapes TCRB rearrangement.

Sequenced: central memory CD4+ T cells from blood. This TCR was sampled from a young woman in good health. This sequence joins TRBV29-1 and TRBJ2-1; TRBD2 agrees at 16 bases. CDR3 bases: TGCAGCGGGCTAGGGACTAGCGGGAGGGCGATTAACTCCTACAATGAGCAGTTCTTC. Translation gives CSGLGTSGRAINSYNEQFF.